The clone carrying this T cell receptor beta chain has just one count. This sample was taken from a study of cytomegalovirus exposure and HLA in healthy donors. The PCR was carried out with 60 Vbeta primers and 13 Jbeta primers. Libraries were prepared by immunoSEQ multiplex PCR; TCRdb keeps only in-frame clonotypes and omits some of them. The sample holds under 150,000 clones, around 74% seen once. The specimen sequenced was PBMCs. The TCR originated in a man younger than 40 in good health and CMV-seronegative.

The DNA for the CDR3 is TGTGCCAGCAGCGCGAGAGGTGGCGGGGAGCTGTTTTTT. Translating gives CASSARGGGELFF. The V gene is TRBV9, the J gene TRBJ2-2; D gene unclear. With 3 bases removed from V and 7 bases from J, the gap between germline ends came to 10 bases. This CDR3 has 13 residues. Germline V CDR1 and CDR2: SGDLS, YYNGEE.